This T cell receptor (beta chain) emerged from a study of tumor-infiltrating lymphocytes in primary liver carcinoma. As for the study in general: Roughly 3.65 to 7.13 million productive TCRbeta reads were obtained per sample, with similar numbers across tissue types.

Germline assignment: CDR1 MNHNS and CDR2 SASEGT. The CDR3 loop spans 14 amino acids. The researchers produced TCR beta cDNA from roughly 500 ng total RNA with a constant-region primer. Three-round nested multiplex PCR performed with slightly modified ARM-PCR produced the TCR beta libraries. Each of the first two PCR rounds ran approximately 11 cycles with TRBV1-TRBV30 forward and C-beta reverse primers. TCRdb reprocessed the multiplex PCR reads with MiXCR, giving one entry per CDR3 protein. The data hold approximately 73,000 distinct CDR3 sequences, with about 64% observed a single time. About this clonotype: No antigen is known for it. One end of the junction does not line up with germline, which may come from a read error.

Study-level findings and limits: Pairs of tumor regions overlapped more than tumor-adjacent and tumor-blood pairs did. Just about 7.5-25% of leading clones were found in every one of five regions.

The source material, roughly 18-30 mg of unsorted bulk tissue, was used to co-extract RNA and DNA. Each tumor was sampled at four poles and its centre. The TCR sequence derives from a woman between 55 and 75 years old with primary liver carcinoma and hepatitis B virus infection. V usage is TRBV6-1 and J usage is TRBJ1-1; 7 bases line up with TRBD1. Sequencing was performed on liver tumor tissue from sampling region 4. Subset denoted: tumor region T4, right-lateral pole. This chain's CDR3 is CANRAGTENTEAFF. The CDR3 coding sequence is TGTGCCAACAGGGCCGGGACAGAGAACACTGAAGCCTTCTTT.